The clone carrying this T cell receptor beta chain appeared once. The antigen is not known. Profiled with immunoSEQ multiplex PCR; TCRdb holds only in-frame clones, not every one. The sample contains roughly 12,000 clones, around 85% of which appear only once. CDR1 and CDR2 from the germline V gene are ENHRY and SYGVKD. V gave up 3 bases and J gave up 2 bases, with 5 bases separating them. The CDR3 consists of 12 residues. This entry comes from a study of tumor-infiltrating lymphocytes in localized non-small cell lung cancer. About the study: Some samples were collected after neoadjuvant chemotherapy; smokers, never-smokers and several histologies were included. Findings of the study overall: T-cell fraction did not differ between immunotypes IM1 and IM2. Tumors had more T cell infiltration than uninvolved lung, per TCRbeta sequencing and CD3 counts.

The J gene is TRBJ2-7, the V gene TRBV10-3; D remains ambiguous. The TCR was taken from a human donor with non-small cell lung cancer. Sequencing input: uninvolved lung tissue not adjacent to the tumor. This CDR3 reads CAISDTTYEQYF. CDR3 bases: TGTGCCATCAGTGACACTACCTACGAGCAGTACTTC.